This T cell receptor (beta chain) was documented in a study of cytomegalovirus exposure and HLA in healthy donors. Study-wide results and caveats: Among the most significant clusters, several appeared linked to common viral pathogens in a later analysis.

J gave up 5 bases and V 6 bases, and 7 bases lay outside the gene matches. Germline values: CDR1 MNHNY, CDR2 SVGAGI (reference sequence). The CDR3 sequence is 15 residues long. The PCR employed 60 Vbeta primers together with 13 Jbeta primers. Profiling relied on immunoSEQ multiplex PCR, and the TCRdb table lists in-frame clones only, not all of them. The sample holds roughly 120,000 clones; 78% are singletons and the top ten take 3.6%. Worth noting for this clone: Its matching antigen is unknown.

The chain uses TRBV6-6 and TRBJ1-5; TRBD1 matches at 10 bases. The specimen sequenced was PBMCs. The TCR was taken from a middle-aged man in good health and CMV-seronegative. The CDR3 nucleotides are TGTGCCAGCAGCACGGACAGGGGGGTTTATCAGCCCCAGCATTTT. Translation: CASSTDRGVYQPQHF.